Following are 27 T cell receptor beta chains from one sample sequenced in a study of CD8 T cells in Susac syndrome. Reverse transcription of roughly 0.45 to 1 ug RNA was performed with random hexamers. TCRdb called the immunoSEQ multiplex PCR reads again in MiXCR, with one record for every CDR3 protein. The data contain under 200,000 distinct CDR3 sequences, 90% to 95% of them singletons. Source material: CD4+ T cells from PBMCs. The receptors were sampled from a human donor in good health.

The gene calls are TRBV7-9 and TRBJ2-7; D tentatively reads TRBD1 or TRBD2 (5 bases each). The germline V gene has CDR1 SEHNR and CDR2 FQNEAQ (reference sequence). V was trimmed by 3 bases and J by 6 bases, leaving 18 bases between them. This CDR3 region has 15 residues. The DNA of the CDR3 is TGTGCCAGCAGCTTCTGGGGGACGGGTCCGGGCGAGCAGTACTTC. It yields the protein CASSFWGTGPGEQYF. The complete variable domain, with remaining parts taken from reference TRBV7-9 and TRBJ2-7, reads DTGVSQNPRHKITKRGQNVTFRCDPISEHNRLYWYRQTLGQGPEFLTYFQNEAQLEKSRLLSDRFSAERPKGSFSTLEIQRTEQGDSAMYLCASSFWGTGPGEQYFGPGTRLTVT.

V and J are TRBV20-1 and TRBJ1-5, with D unclear. The CDR3 is made up of 13 amino acids. V lost 5 bases and J lost 4, with 12 bases in between. Germline-derived CDR1 and CDR2 are DFQATT and SNEGSKA (reference sequence). The DNA for the CDR3 is TGCAGTGCTTCCCCTCGCAAAAATCAGCCCCAGCATTTT. Amino acid sequence: CSASPRKNQPQHF.

The chain joins TRBV9 to TRBJ1-5; TRBD1 aligns across 11 bases. Germline assignment: CDR1 SGDLS and CDR2 YYNGEE. This CDR3 is 15 amino acids long. Germline trimming cut 3 bases from V and 3 bases from J; bases unmatched to any gene: 2. CDR3 amino acids: CASSAGQGANQPQHF. CDR3 bases: TGTGCCAGCAGCGCTGGACAGGGGGCCAATCAGCCCCAGCATTTT.

The rearrangement uses TRBV3-1 and TRBJ1-2; D not certain. The CDR3 has 14 amino acids. The V gene lost 4 bases and the J gene lost 2 bases, with 11 bases spanning the gap. CDR1 LGHDT and CDR2 YNNKEL come from the germline V gene (reference sequence). CDR3 in amino acids: CASSLNHRNYGYTF. The CDR3 DNA reads TGTGCCAGCAGCCTAAACCACAGAAACTATGGCTACACCTTC.

This chain uses TRBV28 with TRBJ1-6; TRBD1 is a possible D gene (5 bases). V shed 5 bases and J shed 19 bases, with 12 bases lying between them. This CDR3 is built from 10 residues. Germline CDR1 MDHEN, CDR2 SYDVKM. For the CDR3, the DNA is TGTGCCAGCAGTGGGACCGCGGCACACTTT. This sequence encodes CASSGTAAHF.

This clonotype appeared a single time. The chain joins TRBV20-1 to TRBJ1-5; the match to TRBD1 covers 8 bases. CDR1 and CDR2 (germline): DFQATT, SNEGSKA (reference sequence). CDR3 length: 15 residues. V was pared by 5 bases and J by 7 bases, with 13 bases of the junction left unmatched. CDR3 in amino acids: CSALPTGDPGQPQHF. DNA for the CDR3: TGCAGTGCTCTCCCGACAGGGGATCCTGGGCAGCCCCAGCATTTT.

This sequence joins TRBV12-3 or TRBV12-4 and TRBJ2-5; D not resolved. V gave up 7 bases and J gave up 5 bases, with 11 bases separating them. The CDR3 has 12 residues. In nucleotides, the CDR3 is TGTGCCAGCACCATTCTGGGGGAGACCCAGTACTTC. Its translation is CASTILGETQYF.

The V gene is TRBV11-2, the J gene TRBJ2-5; 12 positions match TRBD2. The CDR3 is 18 residues long. In germline, CDR1 is SGHAT, CDR2 FQNNGV. With V trimmed by 5 bases and J by 6 bases, 16 bases remained unmatched. DNA of the CDR3: TGTGCCAGCAGCCATCGACTAGCGGGAGCAGGGGCCACAAAGACCCAGTACTTC. This gives the protein CASSHRLAGAGATKTQYF. The whole variable domain, filled in from reference TRBV11-2 and TRBJ2-5, reads EAGVAQSPRYKIIEKRQSVAFWCNPISGHATLYWYQQILGQGPKLLIQFQNNGVVDDSQLPKDRFSAERLKGVDSTLKIQPAKLEDSAVYLCASSHRLAGAGATKTQYFGPGTRLLVL.

This chain joins TRBV5-4 and TRBJ1-1, with a weak D call TRBD1 (5 bases). This CDR3 spans 16 amino acids. Germline CDR1 is SGHNT and CDR2 is YYREEE (reference sequence). Deletions cut 4 bases from V and 1 base from J, with 17 bases between. The CDR3: CASSRGPGTQNTEAFF. The CDR3 bases are TGTGCCAGCAGCCGGGGCCCAGGGACGCAGAACACTGAAGCTTTCTTT. The complete variable domain, with remaining parts taken from reference TRBV5-4 and TRBJ1-1, reads ETGVTQSPTHLIKTRGQQVTLRCSSQSGHNTVSWYQQALGQGPQFIFQYYREEENGRGNFPPRFSGLQFPNYSSELNVNALELDDSALYLCASSRGPGTQNTEAFFGQGTRLTVV.

The rearrangement links TRBV19 to TRBJ2-5, with 8 bases identical to TRBD1. V gave up 8 bases and J gave up 3 bases; unmatched junction bases: 2. CDR1 LNHDA and CDR2 SQIVND come from the germline V gene (reference sequence). The length of the CDR3 is 12 residues. In DNA form, the CDR3 reads TGTGCCAGTGGGACAGGAGAAGAGACCCAGTACTTC. Amino acids: CASGTGEETQYF. Based on the CDR3 plus reference TRBV19 and TRBJ2-5, the full variable domain is DGGITQSPKYLFRKEGQNVTLSCEQNLNHDAMYWYRQDPGQGLRLIYYSQIVNDFQKGDIAEGYSVSREKKESFPLTVTSAQKNPTAFYLCASGTGEETQYFGPGTRLLVL.

This chain connects TRBV28 to TRBJ2-6; D call uncertain. The CDR3 runs 17 residues. The V gene lost 3 bases and the J gene lost 0 bases, with 12 bases spanning the gap. Germline V gene lookup returns CDR1 MDHEN and CDR2 SYDVKM. The CDR3 protein is CASSFRPQASGANVLTF. Written as DNA, the CDR3 is TGTGCCAGCAGTTTCAGGCCTCAAGCCTCTGGGGCCAACGTCCTGACTTTC.

The V gene is TRBV18, the J gene TRBJ1-5; D is ambiguous. The V and J ends lost 4 bases and 5 bases respectively, with 9 bases between them. CDR1 is KGHSH, CDR2 LQKENI, per germline. The length of the CDR3 is 13 residues. The CDR3 bases are TGTGCCAGCTCACGGCTGTTCGATCAGCCCCAGCATTTT. This encodes CASSRLFDQPQHF.

The chain employs TRBV29-1 and TRBJ2-7, with D perhaps matching TRBD2 (6 bases). V was clipped by 6 bases and J by 0 bases, with 15 bases between them. The CDR3 contains 14 residues. Germline V gives CDR1 SQVTM, CDR2 ANQGSEA. The CDR3 spells CSVVGAGLSYEQYF. CDR3 nucleotides: TGCAGCGTGGTCGGGGCGGGACTCTCCTACGAGCAGTACTTC.

The V call is TRBV29-1, the J call TRBJ1-2; 7 nucleotides line up with TRBD1. V was clipped by 3 bases and J by 4 bases; unmatched bases: 8. CDR3 size: 14 residues. Looked up from germline, CDR1 is SQVTM and CDR2 is ANQGSEA. The CDR3 loop reads CSVDRDSGTYGYTF. As DNA, the CDR3 is TGCAGCGTTGATCGGGACAGTGGGACCTATGGCTACACCTTC. Based on the CDR3 plus reference TRBV29-1 and TRBJ1-2, the full variable domain is SAVISQKPSRDICQRGTSLTIQCQVDSQVTMMFWYRQQPGQSLTLIATANQGSEATYESGFVIDKFPISRPNLTFSTLTVSNMSPEDSSIYLCSVDRDSGTYGYTFGSGTRLTVV.

This chain links TRBV18 with TRBJ2-3; D remains ambiguous. V lost 0 bases, J lost 4 bases, and 8 bases lay in between. Germline loops: CDR1 KGHSH, CDR2 LQKENI. The CDR3 runs to 14 residues. In nucleotides, the CDR3 is TGTGCCAGCTCACCACCGACCAGCCCAGATACGCAGTATTTT. It encodes CASSPPTSPDTQYF.

The chain employs TRBV20-1 and TRBJ1-4; D may be TRBD1 (5 bases). Trimming took 3 bases from V and 3 from J, leaving 17 bases between them. This CDR3 region has 16 residues. From germline, CDR1 is DFQATT and CDR2 SNEGSKA (reference sequence). The CDR3 DNA sequence: TGCAGTGCTAGTCACCCAGGGTTTATGGCTAATGAAAAACTGTTTTTT. This encodes CSASHPGFMANEKLFF.

V usage is TRBV20-1 and J usage is TRBJ1-2; 10 nucleotides agree with TRBD1. CDR3 size: 16 residues. Trimming cost V 1 base and J 7 bases; bases outside gene matches: 12. Germline V gene data show CDR1 as DFQATT and CDR2 as SNEGSKA (reference sequence). The CDR3 nucleotides read TGCAGTGCTAGAGCTCCCTTGACGGGACAGGGGTTTGGCTACACCTTC. Translated, it gives CSARAPLTGQGFGYTF.

The sample holds one count of this clonotype. This chain links TRBV18 with TRBJ1-1; possibly TRBD1 for D (6 bases). V lost 3 bases and J lost 8, with 7 bases in between. The CDR3 runs to 11 residues. Per germline, CDR1 KGHSH and CDR2 LQKENI. CDR3 region: CASSPGQEAFF. The CDR3 bases are TGTGCCAGCTCACCCGGACAGGAAGCTTTCTTT. The full variable domain, with the rest looked up from reference TRBV18 and TRBJ1-1, is NAGVMQNPRHLVRRRGQEARLRCSPMKGHSHVYWYRQLPEEGLKFMVYLQKENIIDESGMPKERFSAEFPKEGPSILRIQQVVRGDSAAYFCASSPGQEAFFGQGTRLTVV.

The V and J genes are TRBV9 and TRBJ2-2; D call uncertain. The CDR3 extends over 12 amino acids. The V gene lost 7 bases and the J gene lost 6 bases, with 10 bases spanning the gap. Germline CDR1 reads SGDLS; CDR2 reads YYNGEE. CDR3 bases: TGTGCCAGCCGGGCATCAGCCGGGGAGCTGTTTTTT. Protein sequence: CASRASAGELFF.

The chain combines TRBV29-1 with TRBJ2-1, with a tentative D call TRBD2 (5 bases). V was shortened by 4 bases and J by 6 bases, with 7 bases between the two germline ends. The germline CDR1 and CDR2 sequences are SQVTM and ANQGSEA. The CDR3 is 11 residues long. The CDR3 protein is CSVGGSNEQFF. In DNA, the CDR3 is TGCAGCGTTGGAGGGAGCAATGAGCAGTTCTTC.

This clonotype is a singleton in its sample. V and J are TRBV29-1 and TRBJ2-7; the D is unclear. The CDR3 contains 12 residues. In germline, CDR1 is SQVTM, CDR2 ANQGSEA. Trimming took 3 bases from V and 5 from J, leaving 11 bases between them. This chain's CDR3 is CSVDGLWNEQYF. CDR3 DNA sequence: TGCAGCGTTGATGGTTTGTGGAACGAGCAGTACTTC.

V and J are TRBV7-9 and TRBJ1-2; tentatively, D is TRBD1 (5 bases). This CDR3 spans 12 amino acids. V was cut by 5 bases and J by 8 bases, with 12 bases left in between. Germline lookup yields CDR1 SEHNR and CDR2 FQNEAQ (reference sequence). The CDR3 loop is CASSTTTAGYTF. CDR3 nucleotide sequence: TGTGCCAGCAGCACCACGACAGCCGGCTACACCTTC.

The chain is built from TRBV29-1 and TRBJ1-2, with D hard to call. Germline values: CDR1 SQVTM, CDR2 ANQGSEA. This CDR3 has 14 amino acids. Trimming took 4 bases from V and 6 from J, leaving 18 bases between them. The CDR3 loop reads CSVAQFVVGNGYTF. CDR3 in DNA: TGCAGCGTTGCCCAATTCGTGGTCGGGAATGGCTACACCTTC.

The DNA for the CDR3 is TGTGCCAGCAGTGATCCAAATCAGCCCCAGCATTTT. It is translated as CASSDPNQPQHF. The chain couples TRBV6-2 or TRBV6-3 to TRBJ1-5; D is ambiguous. V was clipped by 5 bases and J by 4 bases, with 6 bases between them. Germline V CDR1 and CDR2: MNHEY, SVGEGT. This CDR3 is built from 12 residues.

The chain employs TRBV7-9 and TRBJ1-2; D is uncertain. This CDR3 has 13 amino acids. The germline V gene has CDR1 SEHNR and CDR2 FQNEAQ (reference sequence). Deletions cut 5 bases from V and 8 bases from J, with 15 bases between. The CDR3 sequence is CASSPLAGIGYTF. CDR3 DNA: TGTGCCAGCAGCCCCCTGGCGGGGATCGGCTACACCTTC.

The chain employs TRBV7-2 and TRBJ1-2; 7 bases align to TRBD1. Germline loops: CDR1 SGHTA, CDR2 FQGNSA. V trimming: 4 bases; J trimming: 6 bases; junction bases outside the gene matches: 11. This CDR3 region has 15 residues. The CDR3 here is CASSSVQGHLDGYTF. CDR3 DNA: TGTGCCAGCAGCTCAGTACAGGGGCATCTTGATGGCTACACCTTC.

The gene calls are TRBV6-5 and TRBJ2-7; TRBD1 agrees at 9 bases. The CDR3 runs to 14 residues. After removal of 6 bases from V and 3 bases from J, the junction contained 6 bases not matched to a gene. Germline V gives CDR1 MNHEY, CDR2 SVGAGI. The CDR3 bases are TGTGCCAGCAGCCTTCGGGACAGGGTCTACGAGCAGTACTTC. Its protein is CASSLRDRVYEQYF.